These 9 T cell receptor beta chains share one sample of origin, sequenced in a study of blood T cell repertoires in COVID-19. The data were produced by immunoSEQ multiplex PCR, yet TCRdb's version contains in-frame clones alone and is incomplete. The sample shows around 78,000 clones, about four fifths of them seen only once. Sequenced material: peripheral blood. The receptor set was obtained from a human donor in a cohort sampled during active COVID-19.

The genes are TRBV3-1 (or the pseudogene TRBV3-2) and TRBJ2-7, with D uncertain. The V end was cut by 1 base, the J end by 2 bases, with 3 bases between. This CDR3 spans 12 amino acids. The germline V gene encodes CDR1 LGHDT and CDR2 YNNKEL (reference sequence). CDR3 nucleotide sequence: TGTGCCAGCAGCCAAGGTACCTACGAGCAGTACTTC. It yields the protein CASSQGTYEQYF.

In DNA form, the CDR3 reads TGTGCTAGTGGTTTTTTTGGGGGACTCCTTAACACCGGGGAGCTGTTTTTT. Protein sequence: CASGFFGGLLNTGELFF. The genes are TRBV12-5 and TRBJ2-2, with a tentative D call TRBD2 (6 bases). The V gene lost 3 bases and the J gene lost 2 bases, with 16 bases spanning the gap. This CDR3 comprises 17 residues. Germline lookup yields CDR1 LGHNT and CDR2 FRNRAP.

V gene TRBV5-5 combines with J gene TRBJ1-6; D ambiguous. V shed 1 base and J shed 13 bases, with 12 bases lying between them. Looked up from germline, CDR1 is SGHKS and CDR2 is YYEKEE (reference sequence). CDR3 length: 13 amino acids. Here the CDR3 reads CASSLYTDQPLHF. CDR3 in DNA: TGTGCCAGCAGCTTGTACACCGATCAGCCCCTCCACTTT.

The chain couples TRBV30 to TRBJ2-5, with D possibly TRBD2 on 5 matching bases. Trimming took 1 base from V and 3 from J, leaving 18 bases between them. Germline loops: CDR1 GTSNPN, CDR2 SVGIG (reference sequence). CDR3 length: 16 residues. The CDR3 sequence: CAWSDLMRRSEETQYF. The CDR3 DNA reads as TGTGCCTGGAGTGACCTTATGAGGAGGTCGGAAGAGACCCAGTACTTC.

The chain has TRBV29-1 and TRBJ1-2; 8 positions agree with TRBD1. Germline V CDR1 and CDR2: SQVTM, ANQGSEA. CDR3 length: 13 residues. V shed 6 bases and J 4 bases; nucleotides not matched to a gene: 7. DNA for the CDR3: TGCAGCGTCCCGGGACAGGCGGCCTATGGCTACACCTTC. It encodes CSVPGQAAYGYTF.

The chain couples TRBV5-6 to TRBJ1-2; TRBD1 might be the D (6 bases). The CDR3 is 15 residues long. Germline lookup yields CDR1 SGHDT and CDR2 YYEEEE. V shed 6 bases and J shed 8 bases, with 23 bases lying between them. CDR3 in DNA: TGTGCCAGCAACATCTATCAGGGGCGAAGAGGCGGCTACACCTTC. It encodes CASNIYQGRRGGYTF.

The chain joins TRBV25-1 to TRBJ1-2; D is uncertain. The V gene's germline CDR1 is MGHDK and CDR2 SYGVNS. The CDR3 loop spans 15 amino acids. Trimming cost V 1 base and J 7 bases, with 16 bases left between them. Here the CDR3 DNA reads TGTGCCAGCAGTGAATCCATACCCGGGATTTCTGGCTACACCTTC. Amino acids: CASSESIPGISGYTF.

The V gene is TRBV6-5, the J gene TRBJ2-1; the match to TRBD2 covers 8 bases. This CDR3 contains 15 residues. J was trimmed by 9 bases and V by 4 bases; bases with no gene match: 11. Germline lookup yields CDR1 MNHEY and CDR2 SVGAGI. This CDR3 is CASSFRPRGGAEQFF. Written as DNA, the CDR3 is TGTGCCAGCAGTTTCCGACCCCGGGGGGGGGCTGAGCAGTTCTTC.

The J gene is TRBJ2-7, the V gene TRBV25-1; TRBD1 agrees at 8 bases. The CDR3 sequence is 15 residues long. V was pared by 5 bases and J by 4 bases, with 10 bases of the junction left unmatched. CDR1 MGHDK and CDR2 SYGVNS come from the germline V gene. CDR3 sequence: CASSPKTGARYEQYF. The CDR3 DNA sequence: TGTGCCAGCAGTCCCAAGACAGGGGCCCGTTACGAGCAGTACTTC.